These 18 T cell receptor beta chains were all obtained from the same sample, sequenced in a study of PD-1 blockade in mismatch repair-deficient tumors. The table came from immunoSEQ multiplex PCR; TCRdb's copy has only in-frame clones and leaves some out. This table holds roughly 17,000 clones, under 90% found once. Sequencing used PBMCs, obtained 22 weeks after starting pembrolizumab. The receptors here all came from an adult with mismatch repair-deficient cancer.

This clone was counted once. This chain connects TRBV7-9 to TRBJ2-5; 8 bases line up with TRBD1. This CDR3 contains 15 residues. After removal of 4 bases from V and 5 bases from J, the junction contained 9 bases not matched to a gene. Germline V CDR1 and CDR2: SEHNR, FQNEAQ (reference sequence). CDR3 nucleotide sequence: TGTGCCAGCAGCTCTGCCACAGGGGGGCGGGAGACCCAGTACTTC. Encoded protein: CASSSATGGRETQYF.

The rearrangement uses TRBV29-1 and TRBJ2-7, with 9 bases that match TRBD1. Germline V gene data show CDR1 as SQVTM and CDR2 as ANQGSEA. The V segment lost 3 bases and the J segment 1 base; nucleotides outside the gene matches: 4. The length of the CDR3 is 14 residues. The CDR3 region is CSVEQTGGSYEQYF. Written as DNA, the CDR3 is TGCAGCGTTGAGCAGACAGGGGGGTCCTACGAGCAGTACTTC.

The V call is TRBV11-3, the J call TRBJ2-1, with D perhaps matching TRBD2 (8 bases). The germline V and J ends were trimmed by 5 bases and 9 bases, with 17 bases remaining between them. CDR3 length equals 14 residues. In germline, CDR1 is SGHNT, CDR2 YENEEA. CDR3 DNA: TGTGCCAGCAGCGGACTAGCAGGGGGGAGTGAGCAGTTCTTC. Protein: CASSGLAGGSEQFF. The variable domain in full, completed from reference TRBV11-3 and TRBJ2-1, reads EAGVVQSPRYKIIEKKQPVAFWCNPISGHNTLYWYLQNLGQGPELLIRYENEEAVDDSQLPKDRFSAERLKGVDSTLKIQPAELGDSAVYLCASSGLAGGSEQFFGPGTRLTVL.

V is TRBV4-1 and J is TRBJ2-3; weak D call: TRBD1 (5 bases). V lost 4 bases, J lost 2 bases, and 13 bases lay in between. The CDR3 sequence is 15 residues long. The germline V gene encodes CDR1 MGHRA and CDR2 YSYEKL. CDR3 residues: CASSRLPGYTDTQYF. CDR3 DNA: TGCGCCAGCAGCCGTCTTCCAGGGTACACAGATACGCAGTATTTT.

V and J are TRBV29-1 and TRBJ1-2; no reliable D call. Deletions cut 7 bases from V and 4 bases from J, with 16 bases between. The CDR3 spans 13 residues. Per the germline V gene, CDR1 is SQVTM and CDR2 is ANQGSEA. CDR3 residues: CSAGWGGSYGYTF. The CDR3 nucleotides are TGCAGCGCCGGATGGGGAGGGAGCTATGGCTACACCTTC.

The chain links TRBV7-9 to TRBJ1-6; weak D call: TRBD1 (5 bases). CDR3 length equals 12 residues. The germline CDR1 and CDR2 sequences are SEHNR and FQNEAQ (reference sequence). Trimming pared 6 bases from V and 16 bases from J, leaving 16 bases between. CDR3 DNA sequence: TGTGCCAGCAGTTCACAGGCCGCGCCTCTCCACTTT. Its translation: CASSSQAAPLHF.

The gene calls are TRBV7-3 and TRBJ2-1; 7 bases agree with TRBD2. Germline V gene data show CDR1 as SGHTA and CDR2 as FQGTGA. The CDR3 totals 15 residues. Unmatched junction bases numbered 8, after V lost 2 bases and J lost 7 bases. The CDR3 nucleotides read TGTGCCAGCAGCTTACAGTCCAGCGGGACGAATGAGCAGTTCTTC. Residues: CASSLQSSGTNEQFF.

CDR3 nucleotides: TGCGCCAGCAGCCAAGGGACAGGGGCTGAAGCTTTCTTT. Protein sequence: CASSQGTGAEAFF. This chain joins TRBV4-1 and TRBJ1-1, with 9 bases aligning to TRBD1. Germline assignment: CDR1 MGHRA and CDR2 YSYEKL. With V trimmed by 1 base and J by 6 bases, 0 bases remained unmatched. CDR3 length: 13 amino acids.

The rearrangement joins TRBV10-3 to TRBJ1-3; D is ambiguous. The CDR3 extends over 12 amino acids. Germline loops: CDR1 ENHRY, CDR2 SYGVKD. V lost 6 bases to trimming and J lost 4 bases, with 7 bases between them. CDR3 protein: CAISLTGNTIYF. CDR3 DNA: TGTGCCATCAGCTTAACAGGAAACACCATATATTTT.

CDR3 loop: CASSLTSSVADTQYF. CDR3 nucleotide sequence: TGTGCCAGCAGTTTGACTAGCTCGGTGGCAGATACGCAGTATTTT. The rearrangement uses TRBV7-2 and TRBJ2-3; 7 bases fit TRBD2. V shed 6 bases, J shed 4 bases, and the junction held 10 bases outside the gene matches. The CDR3 spans 15 residues. The germline V gene encodes CDR1 SGHTA and CDR2 FQGNSA. Variable domain in full (rest from reference TRBV7-2 and TRBJ2-3): GAGVSQSPSNKVTEKGKDVELRCDPISGHTALYWYRQSLGQGLEFLIYFQGNSAPDKSGLPSDRFSAERTGGSVSTLTIQRTQQEDSAVYLCASSLTSSVADTQYFGPGTRLTVL.

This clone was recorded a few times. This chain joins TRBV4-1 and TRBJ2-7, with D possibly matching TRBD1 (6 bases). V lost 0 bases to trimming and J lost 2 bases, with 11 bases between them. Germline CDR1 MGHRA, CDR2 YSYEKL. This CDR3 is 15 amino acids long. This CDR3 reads CASSQEKRGTYEQYF. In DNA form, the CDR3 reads TGCGCCAGCAGCCAAGAGAAAAGGGGGACCTACGAGCAGTACTTC.

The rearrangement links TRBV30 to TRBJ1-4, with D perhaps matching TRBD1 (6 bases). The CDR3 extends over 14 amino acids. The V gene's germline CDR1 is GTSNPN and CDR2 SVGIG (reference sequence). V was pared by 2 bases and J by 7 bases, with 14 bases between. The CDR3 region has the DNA TGTGCCTGGAGTCCCTACGGACAGTCTGAAAAACTGTTTTTT. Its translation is CAWSPYGQSEKLFF.

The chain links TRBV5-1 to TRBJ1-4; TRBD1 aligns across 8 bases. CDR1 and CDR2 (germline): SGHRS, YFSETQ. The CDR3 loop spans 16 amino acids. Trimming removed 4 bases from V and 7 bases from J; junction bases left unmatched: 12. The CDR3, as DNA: TGCGCCAGCAGCCCTATTGAGACAGGGGATCTTGAAAAACTGTTTTTT. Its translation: CASSPIETGDLEKLFF.

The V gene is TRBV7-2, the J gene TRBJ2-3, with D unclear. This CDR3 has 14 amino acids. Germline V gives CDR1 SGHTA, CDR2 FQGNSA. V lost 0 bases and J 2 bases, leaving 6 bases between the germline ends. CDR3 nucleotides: TGTGCCAGCAGCTTAGCGAGGCACACAGATACGCAGTATTTT. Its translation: CASSLARHTDTQYF. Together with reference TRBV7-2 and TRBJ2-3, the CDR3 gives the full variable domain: GAGVSQSPSNKVTEKGKDVELRCDPISGHTALYWYRQSLGQGLEFLIYFQGNSAPDKSGLPSDRFSAERTGGSVSTLTIQRTQQEDSAVYLCASSLARHTDTQYFGPGTRLTVL.

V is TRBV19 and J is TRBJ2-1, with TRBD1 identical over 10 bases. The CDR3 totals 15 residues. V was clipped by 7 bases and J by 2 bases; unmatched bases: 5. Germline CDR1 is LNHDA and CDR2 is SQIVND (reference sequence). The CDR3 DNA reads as TGTGCCAGTAAGAAGACAGGGGGCACCTACAATGAGCAGTTCTTC. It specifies CASKKTGGTYNEQFF.

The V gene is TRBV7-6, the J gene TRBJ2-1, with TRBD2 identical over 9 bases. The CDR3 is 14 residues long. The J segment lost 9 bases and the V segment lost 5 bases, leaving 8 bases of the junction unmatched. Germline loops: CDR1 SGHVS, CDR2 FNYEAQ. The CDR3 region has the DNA TGTGCCAGCAGCATTGTAGCGGGAGTTGGTGAGCAGTTCTTC. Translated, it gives CASSIVAGVGEQFF.

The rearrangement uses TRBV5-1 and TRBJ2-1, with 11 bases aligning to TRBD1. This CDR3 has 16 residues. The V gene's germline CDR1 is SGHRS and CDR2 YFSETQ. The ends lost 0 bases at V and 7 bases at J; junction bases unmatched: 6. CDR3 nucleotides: TGCGCCAGCAGCTTGGCCCCGGGACAGGGGGATAATGAGCAGTTCTTC. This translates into CASSLAPGQGDNEQFF.

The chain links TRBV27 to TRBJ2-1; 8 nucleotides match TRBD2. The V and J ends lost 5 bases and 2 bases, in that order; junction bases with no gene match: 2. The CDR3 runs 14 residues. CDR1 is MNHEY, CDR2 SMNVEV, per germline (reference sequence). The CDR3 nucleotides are TGTGCCAGCAGTAAACTAGCGGCCTACAATGAGCAGTTCTTC. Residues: CASSKLAAYNEQFF.